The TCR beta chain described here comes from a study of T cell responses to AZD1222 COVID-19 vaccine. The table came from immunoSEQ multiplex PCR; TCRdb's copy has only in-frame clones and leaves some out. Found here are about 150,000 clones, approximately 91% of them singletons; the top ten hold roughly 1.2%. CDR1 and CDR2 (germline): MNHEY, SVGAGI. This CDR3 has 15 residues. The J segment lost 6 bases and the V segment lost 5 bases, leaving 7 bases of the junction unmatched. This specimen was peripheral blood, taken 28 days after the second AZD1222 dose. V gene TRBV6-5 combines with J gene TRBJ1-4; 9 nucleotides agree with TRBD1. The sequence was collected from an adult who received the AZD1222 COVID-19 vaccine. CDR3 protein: CASSTTQGAHEKLFF. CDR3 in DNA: TGTGCCAGCAGTACAACACAGGGGGCTCATGAAAAACTGTTTTTT.